What follows describes a single TCR beta chain. This sample was taken from a study of technical replicates of blood from several donors. Clones were read by immunoSEQ multiplex PCR, and TCRdb kept only the in-frame ones, dropping some. The table lists under 75,000 clones, approximately 83% of them singletons, with roughly 5% in the top ten. This CDR3 spans 17 amino acids. Germline V lookup: CDR1 SGDLS, CDR2 YYNGEE. The ends lost 3 bases at V and 2 bases at J; junction bases unmatched: 5. The source material was PBMCs. The V and J genes are TRBV9 and TRBJ2-5, with TRBD2 matching 15 bases. The sequence came from a human donor in good health. Some clones in this sample may be carry-over from other donors' samples. CDR3 nucleotides: TGTGCCAGCAGCGCCGGGACTAGCGGGGGGCTACAAGAGACCCAGTACTTC. The encoded protein is CASSAGTSGGLQETQYF.